This record concerns one TCR beta chain sequence. This clone was counted between two and nine times. The target of this receptor is not known. Base-call qualities are not available, and no considerably larger clone is one nucleotide away. The trial excluded patients who had a history of autoimmune disease or were on systemic immunosuppression. Peripheral blood for TCR sequencing was drawn from every dose cohort at baseline, at cycle 4 day 1 and at cycle 7 day 1. Samples were obtained from an open-label, multicenter, first-in-human phase I dose-escalation trial of ivuxolimab. Adults with locally advanced or metastatic head and neck squamous cell, hepatocellular, melanoma or renal cell carcinoma were enrolled in the trial. Before TCR sequencing, CD4+ and CD8+ T cells were separately sorted from peripheral blood. This record comes from a study of OX40 agonist ivuxolimab in advanced cancers. Study-wide context: Ivuxolimab, which targeted the costimulatory receptor OX40 (CD134), was an agonistic, fully human IgG2 monoclonal antibody. The paper describes the monotherapy dose-escalation part (N of about 55 patients) of the phase I trial of ivuxolimab. Patients were allowed to have had prior anti-PD-1, anti-PD-L1 or anti-CTLA-4 therapy, and around 43% of the dose-escalation patients had been treated with checkpoint inhibitors. Intravenous ivuxolimab was administered to patients every 2 weeks at six dose levels: 0.01, 0.1, 0.3, 1.5, 3 and 10 mg/kg. Partial responses were achieved by three dose-escalation patients, of whom one had hepatocellular carcinoma and two had cutaneous melanoma. Of the 50 to 55 patients in dose escalation, around 20 had hepatocellular carcinoma, approximately 15 had melanoma, 9 had renal cell carcinoma and 9 had head and neck cancer. The dose-escalation cohort was 82.7% male with a mean age of roughly 62 years, ranging from roughly 23 to 90. The purpose of peripheral TCRbeta sequencing was to test whether ivuxolimab changed TCR sequence diversity and led to clonal T-cell expansion.

Overall results and qualifications from the work: At doses from 0.1 to 3.0 mg/kg, clonal expansion was seen in both CD4+ and CD8+ blood T cells between baseline and week 6. On average, CD8+ T cells showed more expanded clones than CD4+ T cells after ivuxolimab. Low levels of normalized T-cell clonal expansion were also shown by some nonresponding patients. In the 0.1-3.0 mg/kg groups, partial responders were among the patients with the lowest normalized peripheral clonal expansion, particularly in CD8+ T cells. The antigen specificity of the clonally expanded peripheral T cells was not determined.

Inclusive of the bounding cysteine and phenylalanine, the CDR3 is 12 residues long. The kept DNA is CDR3 alone, 36 bases in frame from the first base. Via the germline V gene, CDR1 is ENHRY and CDR2 SYGVKD. Germline trimming amounts to 8 bases on V and 6 bases on J, with 7 as the count of junction bases outside the gene matches. Genomic DNA was extracted from sorted cells for sequencing of the TCRbeta CDR3 region. The immunoSEQ Assay was used to sequence the TCRbeta CDR3 regions. TCRdb took this table from immuneACCESS and kept in-frame rearrangements with V and J called. Such tables lack part of the clones; where checked against another copy, unresolved V genes explain under half of the gap, and the rest is unexplained. This sample lists approximately 58,000 clones; around 85% were detected once. The ten largest clones add up to roughly 0.77% of the sample.

The source was CD4+ or CD8+ T cells sorted from blood, collected in a trial of the OX40 agonist ivuxolimab. The chain links TRBV10-3 with TRBJ2-7; TRBD1 matches 7 bases in the middle. The TCR originated in an adult with an advanced solid tumor such as melanoma, head and neck, liver or kidney cancer. The DNA sequence follows: TGTGCCATCGAGACAGGGCCCGCCGAGCAGTACTTC. Its coded protein is CAIETGPAEQYF.